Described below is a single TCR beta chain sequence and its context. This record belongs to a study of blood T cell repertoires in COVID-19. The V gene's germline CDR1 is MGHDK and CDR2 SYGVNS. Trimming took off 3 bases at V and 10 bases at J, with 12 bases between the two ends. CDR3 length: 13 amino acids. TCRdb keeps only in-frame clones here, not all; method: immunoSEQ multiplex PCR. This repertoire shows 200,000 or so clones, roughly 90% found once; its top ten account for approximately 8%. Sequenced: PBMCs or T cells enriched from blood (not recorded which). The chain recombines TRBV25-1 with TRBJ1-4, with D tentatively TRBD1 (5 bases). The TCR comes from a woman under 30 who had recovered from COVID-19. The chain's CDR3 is CASSDSGRGKLFF. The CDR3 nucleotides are TGTGCCAGCAGTGATTCGGGGAGGGGAAAACTGTTTTTT. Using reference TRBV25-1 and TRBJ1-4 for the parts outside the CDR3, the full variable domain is EADIYQTPRYLVIGTGKKITLECSQTMGHDKMYWYQQDPGMELHLIHYSYGVNSTEKGDLSSESTVSRIRTEHFPLTLESARPSHTSQYLCASSDSGRGKLFFGSGTQLSVL.